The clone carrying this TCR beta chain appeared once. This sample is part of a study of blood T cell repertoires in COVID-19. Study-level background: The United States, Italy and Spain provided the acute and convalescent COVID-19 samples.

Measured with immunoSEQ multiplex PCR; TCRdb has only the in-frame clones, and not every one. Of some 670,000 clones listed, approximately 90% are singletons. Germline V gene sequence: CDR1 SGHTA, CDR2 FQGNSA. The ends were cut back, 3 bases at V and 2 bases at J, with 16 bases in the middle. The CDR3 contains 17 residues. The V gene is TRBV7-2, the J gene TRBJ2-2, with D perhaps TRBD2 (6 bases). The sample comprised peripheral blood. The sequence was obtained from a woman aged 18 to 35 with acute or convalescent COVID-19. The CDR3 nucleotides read TGTGCCAGCAGCTTTACTTATGGCGGGGTCAACACCGGGGAGCTGTTTTTT. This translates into CASSFTYGGVNTGELFF.